The 31 T cell receptor beta chains below come from one sample, sequenced in a study of blood T cell repertoires in COVID-19. Assay: immunoSEQ multiplex PCR; the TCRdb copy retains only in-frame clones and omits some. The data show 200,000 to 250,000 clones, roughly nine tenths seen once. The source material was PBMCs or T cells enriched from blood (not recorded which). These receptors were taken from a woman in her 50s in a cohort exposed to, infected with or recovered from COVID-19 (not recorded which).

The chain links TRBV5-1 to TRBJ1-2; 7 bases line up with TRBD1. Germline values: CDR1 SGHRS, CDR2 YFSETQ. The CDR3 covers 14 residues. The V gene end was trimmed by 5 bases and the J gene end by 1 base; junction bases not matched to a gene: 5. The CDR3 loop reads CASRTTGDNYGYTF. The CDR3 nucleotides are TGCGCCAGCAGGACTACAGGGGATAACTATGGCTACACCTTC.

The chain joins TRBV5-1 to TRBJ1-2; TRBD1 agrees at 8 bases. Germline CDR1 SGHRS, CDR2 YFSETQ. After removal of 1 base from V and 4 bases from J, the junction contained 3 bases not matched to a gene. This CDR3 contains 14 residues. The CDR3 region is CASSLQGASYGYTF. Written as DNA, the CDR3 is TGCGCCAGCAGCTTGCAGGGGGCGAGCTATGGCTACACCTTC.

The rearrangement uses TRBV5-6 and TRBJ2-1; weak D call: TRBD1 (6 bases). Trimming cost V 2 bases and J 10 bases, with 22 bases left between them. The germline CDR1 and CDR2 sequences are SGHDT and YYEEEE. This CDR3 has 16 residues. The CDR3 DNA reads TGTGCCAGCAGCTTTGAGACAGGCTACAGGAGAGGGGAGCAGTTCTTC. Translated: CASSFETGYRRGEQFF.

The chain links TRBV7-2 to TRBJ1-4; TRBD1 is a possible D gene (6 bases). Germline V gene data show CDR1 as SGHTA and CDR2 as FQGNSA. The V and J ends lost 0 bases and 10 bases respectively, with 15 bases between them. The CDR3 runs 15 residues. CDR3 DNA sequence: TGTGCCAGCAGCTTAGCGACAGGCCGGGGCGGAAAACTGTTTTTT. Translating it yields CASSLATGRGGKLFF.

The chain combines TRBV3-1 (or the pseudogene TRBV3-2) with TRBJ2-1; D is perhaps TRBD2 (7 bases). CDR3 length: 15 amino acids. V lost 4 bases, J lost 2 bases, and 12 bases lay in between. CDR1 is LGHDT, CDR2 YNNKEL, per germline (reference sequence). CDR3 sequence (DNA): TGTGCCAGCAGCCGGGGGGGCCTAACCTACAATGAGCAGTTCTTC. This encodes CASSRGGLTYNEQFF.

This clone came up once. The CDR3 sequence is CAISEMGQGNEKLFF. CDR3 bases: TGTGCCATCAGTGAGATGGGACAGGGTAACGAAAAACTGTTTTTT. The rearrangement uses TRBV10-3 and TRBJ1-4; 9 nucleotides agree with TRBD1. The CDR3 covers 15 residues. V was clipped by 2 bases and J by 8 bases; unmatched bases: 6. Germline-derived CDR1 and CDR2 are ENHRY and SYGVKD.

V gene TRBV3-1 (or the pseudogene TRBV3-2) combines with J gene TRBJ2-3; 8 positions agree with TRBD2. The germline CDR1 and CDR2 sequences are LGHDT and YNNKEL (reference sequence). CDR3 size: 19 residues. The V gene end was trimmed by 4 bases and the J gene end by 1 base; junction bases not matched to a gene: 16. Here the CDR3 reads CASSPSRGGRPRGTDTQYF. The CDR3 nucleotides read TGTGCCAGCAGCCCCTCCCGGGGGGGGCGCCCCAGGGGCACAGATACGCAGTATTTT.

The chain has TRBV7-8 and TRBJ1-5; D remains ambiguous. The CDR3 is 14 amino acids. Germline CDR1 and CDR2: SGHVS and FQNEAQ. V dropped 6 bases and J dropped 5 bases, with 14 bases sitting between them. The CDR3 DNA reads TGTGCCAGCAGACCTGGAGTGCGGGATCAGCCCCAGCATTTT. This encodes CASRPGVRDQPQHF.

This chain links TRBV5-1 with TRBJ2-7; perhaps TRBD2 as D (6 bases). The CDR3 is 15 residues long. From germline, CDR1 is SGHRS and CDR2 YFSETQ. V dropped 3 bases and J dropped 0 bases, with 13 bases sitting between them. CDR3 residues: CASSSVSGSSYEQYF. The CDR3 DNA follows: TGCGCCAGCAGCTCCGTTAGCGGCAGCTCCTACGAGCAGTACTTC.

The chain carries TRBV5-1 and TRBJ2-7, with a possible D match to TRBD2 (6 bases). This CDR3 has 13 amino acids. V lost 0 bases, J lost 12 bases, and 16 bases lay in between. Germline CDR1 SGHRS, CDR2 YFSETQ. CDR3 protein: CASSLAGDEEGYF. For the CDR3, the DNA is TGCGCCAGCAGCTTGGCCGGCGACGAGGAGGGGTACTTC. Combining the CDR3 with reference TRBV5-1 and TRBJ2-7 gives the whole variable domain KAGVTQTPRYLIKTRGQQVTLSCSPISGHRSVSWYQQTPGQGLQFLFEYFSETQRNKGNFPGRFSGRQFSNSRSEMNVSTLELGDSALYLCASSLAGDEEGYFGPGTRLTVT.

A single count supports this clone. The chain recombines TRBV5-1 with TRBJ1-1; no clear D. Trimming removed 6 bases from V and 0 bases from J, with 12 bases in between. Per the germline V gene, CDR1 is SGHRS and CDR2 is YFSETQ. The CDR3 sequence is 14 residues long. The CDR3 here is CASTPVSMNTEAFF. The CDR3 DNA follows: TGCGCCAGCACCCCAGTGTCCATGAACACTGAAGCTTTCTTT.

Worth noting for this clone: The junction differs from germline at one of its ends, possibly a read error. CDR3 in DNA: TGCGCCACCTCATTTTCGGGACTCCTCACCCGGGAGCTGTTTTTT. Encoded protein: CATSFSGLLTRELFF. The chain is built from TRBV5-1 and TRBJ2-2, with TRBD2 as a possible D gene (6 bases). Looked up from germline, CDR1 is SGHRS and CDR2 is YFSETQ. The CDR3 extends over 15 amino acids.

The count of this clone is one. The chain joins TRBV7-9 to TRBJ1-2; maybe TRBD1 (5 bases). This CDR3 is 14 amino acids long. The germline V gene has CDR1 SEHNR and CDR2 FQNEAQ (reference sequence). Trimming cost V 7 bases and J 4 bases, with 16 bases left between them. CDR3 DNA: TGTGCCAGCACCGAGGAGGGGTGGGCCTATGGCTACACCTTC. It yields the protein CASTEEGWAYGYTF.

The CDR3 spells CAWSRTGANNEKLFF. The CDR3 DNA sequence: TGTGCCTGGTCTAGGACAGGTGCTAATAATGAAAAACTGTTTTTT. The chain uses TRBV30 and TRBJ1-4; TRBD1 agrees at 7 bases. This CDR3 region has 15 residues. CDR1 GTSNPN and CDR2 SVGIG come from the germline V gene (reference sequence). Trimming cost V 5 bases and J 4 bases; bases outside gene matches: 10. Combining the CDR3 with reference TRBV30 and TRBJ1-4 gives the whole variable domain SQTIHQWPATLVQPVGSPLSLECTVEGTSNPNLYWYRQAAGRGLQLLFYSVGIGQISSEVPQNLSASRPQDRQFILSSKKLLLSDSGFYLCAWSRTGANNEKLFFGSGTQLSVL.

The chain has TRBV7-6 and TRBJ2-1; D call uncertain. Deletions cut 6 bases from V and 0 bases from J, with 15 bases between. CDR3 length: 16 amino acids. Per germline, CDR1 SGHVS and CDR2 FNYEAQ. The chain's CDR3 is CASRRLLESSYNEQFF. The DNA for the CDR3 is TGTGCCAGCAGACGCCTTCTGGAGAGCTCCTACAATGAGCAGTTCTTC.

About this clone itself: Other DNA sequences in this specimen translate into the identical CDR3. The chain carries TRBV12-3 or TRBV12-4 and TRBJ1-2; 9 nucleotides align to TRBD1. J lost 4 bases, V lost 5 bases, and 2 bases had no gene match. The CDR3 contains 13 residues. CDR3 residues: CASSRDRVYGYTF. In nucleotides, the CDR3 is TGTGCCAGCAGTCGGGACAGGGTCTATGGCTACACCTTC.

The chain couples TRBV6-5 to TRBJ1-2; 11 bases fit TRBD1. Germline CDR1 and CDR2: MNHEY and SVGAGI. The CDR3 has 14 residues. V trimming: 6 bases; J trimming: 4 bases; junction bases outside the gene matches: 4. CDR3 protein: CASRSDRGLYGYTF. The CDR3 region has the DNA TGTGCCAGCAGATCGGACAGGGGGCTCTATGGCTACACCTTC.

The chain couples TRBV5-1 to TRBJ1-2, with unresolved D. Germline V CDR1 and CDR2: SGHRS, YFSETQ. The CDR3 length is 14 residues. Trimming left V 0 bases short and J 8 bases short, with 14 bases between. Here the CDR3 DNA reads TGCGCCAGCAGCTTGGACGTTACGAGTCGCGGCTACACCTTC. It specifies CASSLDVTSRGYTF.

This clone was counted once. CDR3 coding DNA: TGTGCCAGCAGCCTGGGAGGACTGCCGGGGACAGGTGTTAGTGGAAACACCATATATTTT. Protein product: CASSLGGLPGTGVSGNTIYF. The chain uses TRBV3-1 (or the pseudogene TRBV3-2) and TRBJ1-3; the match to TRBD1 covers 8 bases. This CDR3 is 20 amino acids long. Trimming removed 4 bases from V and 3 bases from J; junction bases left unmatched: 20. Germline V CDR1 and CDR2: LGHDT, YNNKEL (reference sequence).

This clone was seen a single time. The gene calls are TRBV19 and TRBJ1-1; D is possibly TRBD1 (5 bases). This CDR3 comprises 15 residues. CDR1 and CDR2 from the germline V gene are LNHDA and SQIVND (reference sequence). Trimming took off 3 bases at V and 1 base at J, with 12 bases between the two ends. As DNA, the CDR3 is TGTGCCAGTAGTATCCGGGGGACGGAGAACACTGAAGCTTTCTTT. This translates into CASSIRGTENTEAFF.

The J gene is TRBJ2-1, the V gene TRBV11-3, with D maybe TRBD2 (7 bases). The CDR3 runs to 15 residues. Germline values: CDR1 SGHNT, CDR2 YENEEA. V was clipped by 5 bases and J by 2 bases, with 13 bases between them. The CDR3 is CASSPPGGTYNEQFF. The CDR3, as DNA: TGTGCCAGCAGCCCCCCGGGGGGCACCTACAATGAGCAGTTCTTC.

V is TRBV4-1 and J is TRBJ2-1, with TRBD2 matching over 9 bases. Germline V gene data show CDR1 as MGHRA and CDR2 as YSYEKL. CDR3 length: 15 residues. V gave up 1 base and J gave up 7 bases; unmatched junction bases: 5. The CDR3 region is CASSQAGGGVNEQFF. CDR3 nucleotides: TGCGCCAGCAGCCAAGCCGGCGGGGGGGTAAATGAGCAGTTCTTC.

V is TRBV6-1 and J is TRBJ2-1, with 7 bases identical to TRBD1. Trimming removed 0 bases from V and 13 bases from J; junction bases left unmatched: 3. Germline values: CDR1 MNHNS, CDR2 SASEGT. The CDR3 consists of 12 residues. CDR3 bases: TGTGCCAGCAGTGAAGCAGGGACAGAACAGTTCTTC. Translated, it gives CASSEAGTEQFF.

V gene TRBV7-9 combines with J gene TRBJ2-5, with TRBD1 matching over 7 bases. This CDR3 spans 16 amino acids. The V gene's germline CDR1 is SEHNR and CDR2 FQNEAQ (reference sequence). With 2 bases clipped from V and 0 bases from J, the junction kept 6 bases outside the gene matches. For the CDR3, the DNA is TGTGCCAGCAGCTTAAGGAAGGGGGCGTACCAAGAGACCCAGTACTTC. Protein sequence: CASSLRKGAYQETQYF.

The V call is TRBV11-2, the J call TRBJ1-2; D possibly corresponds to TRBD1 (6 bases). CDR3 length: 19 residues. Germline V gene data show CDR1 as SGHAT and CDR2 as FQNNGV. The ends were cut back, 4 bases at V and 4 bases at J, with 28 bases in the middle. The DNA for the CDR3 is TGTGCCAGCAGCTCCTTCAATCCTCGATGGGGGGGGCCGGGCTATGGCTACACCTTC. It specifies CASSSFNPRWGGPGYGYTF.

CDR3 nucleotides: TGCAGCGTGGACGGGGGGGCTGAAGATACGCAGTATTTT. It is translated as CSVDGGAEDTQYF. The genes are TRBV29-1 and TRBJ2-3, with 8 bases lining up with TRBD2. The CDR3 is 13 residues long. With V trimmed by 6 bases and J by 5 bases, 7 bases remained unmatched. From germline, CDR1 is SQVTM and CDR2 ANQGSEA.

V gene TRBV29-1 combines with J gene TRBJ2-7; 8 positions match TRBD1. V shed 4 bases and J 8 bases; nucleotides not matched to a gene: 10. The CDR3 length is 13 residues. The germline V gene encodes CDR1 SQVTM and CDR2 ANQGSEA. CDR3 protein: CSVGTGYRDKQYF. DNA for the CDR3: TGCAGCGTTGGGACAGGGTATCGCGATAAGCAGTACTTC.

The genes are TRBV11-3 and TRBJ2-7, with D uncertain. The V end lost 4 bases, the J end lost 3 bases, and 7 bases lay between the germline ends. The CDR3 totals 12 residues. CDR1 SGHNT and CDR2 YENEEA come from the germline V gene. The CDR3 DNA follows: TGTGCCAGCAGCTCCGACAACTACGAGCAGTACTTC. Translation gives CASSSDNYEQYF.

The V and J genes are TRBV4-2 and TRBJ1-1, with a possible D match to TRBD1 (5 bases). V was pared by 4 bases and J by 9 bases, with 15 bases between. Germline lookup yields CDR1 LGHNA and CDR2 YNFKEQ. The CDR3 spans 13 residues. Written as DNA, the CDR3 is TGTGCCAGCAGCCTAGCTACAGGTGATCAAGCTTTCTTT. It translates to CASSLATGDQAFF.

This chain links TRBV24-1 with TRBJ2-5, with a possible D match to TRBD1 (6 bases). This CDR3 comprises 13 residues. Per germline, CDR1 KGHDR and CDR2 SFDVKD. With 4 bases removed from V and 3 bases from J, the gap between germline ends came to 8 bases. Here the CDR3 reads CATSEGGEETQYF. The CDR3 nucleotides read TGTGCCACCAGTGAAGGGGGAGAAGAGACCCAGTACTTC.

The genes are TRBV4-3 and TRBJ2-3; TRBD2 agrees at 11 bases. J lost 8 bases, V lost 1 base, and 14 bases had no gene match. CDR3 length equals 18 residues. The germline CDR1 and CDR2 sequences are LGHNA and YSLEER. The CDR3 is CASSQGTQLAGGLRTQYF. The CDR3 DNA reads TGCGCCAGCAGCCAAGGAACCCAGTTAGCGGGGGGGCTGCGTACGCAGTATTTT.